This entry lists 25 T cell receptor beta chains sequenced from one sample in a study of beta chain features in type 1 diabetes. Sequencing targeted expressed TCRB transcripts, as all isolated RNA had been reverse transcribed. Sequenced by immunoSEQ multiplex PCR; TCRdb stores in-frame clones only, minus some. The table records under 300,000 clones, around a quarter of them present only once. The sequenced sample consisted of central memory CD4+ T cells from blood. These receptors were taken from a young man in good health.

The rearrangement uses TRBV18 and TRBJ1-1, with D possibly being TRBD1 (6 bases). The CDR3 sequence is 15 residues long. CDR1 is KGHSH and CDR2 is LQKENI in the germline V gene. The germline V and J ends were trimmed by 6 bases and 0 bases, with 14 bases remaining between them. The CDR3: CASSHGQPMNTEAFF. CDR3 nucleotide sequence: TGTGCCAGCTCCCACGGACAGCCCATGAACACTGAAGCTTTCTTT.

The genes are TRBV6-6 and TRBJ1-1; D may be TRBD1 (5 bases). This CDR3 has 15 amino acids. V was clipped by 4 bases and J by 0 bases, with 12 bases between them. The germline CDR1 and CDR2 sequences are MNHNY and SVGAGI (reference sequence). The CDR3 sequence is CASSFQTEMNTEAFF. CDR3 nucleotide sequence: TGTGCCAGCAGTTTCCAGACAGAAATGAACACTGAAGCTTTCTTT.

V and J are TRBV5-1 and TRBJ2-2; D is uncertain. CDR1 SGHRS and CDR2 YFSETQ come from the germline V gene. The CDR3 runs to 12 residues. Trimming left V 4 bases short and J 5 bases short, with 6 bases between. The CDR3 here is CASSVQTGELFF. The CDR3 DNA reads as TGCGCCAGCAGCGTACAAACCGGGGAGCTGTTTTTT.

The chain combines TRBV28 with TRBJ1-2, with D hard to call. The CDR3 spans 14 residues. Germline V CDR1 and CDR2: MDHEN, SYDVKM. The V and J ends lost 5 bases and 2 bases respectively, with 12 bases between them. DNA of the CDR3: TGTGCCAGCAGTCCCCAATACCAGAACTATGGCTACACCTTC. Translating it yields CASSPQYQNYGYTF.

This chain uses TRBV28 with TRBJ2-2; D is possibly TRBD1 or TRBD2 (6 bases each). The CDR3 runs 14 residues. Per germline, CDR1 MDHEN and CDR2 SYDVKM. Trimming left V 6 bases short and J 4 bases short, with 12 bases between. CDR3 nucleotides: TGTGCCAGCAGACGACAGGAGGGCACCGGGGAGCTGTTTTTT. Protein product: CASRRQEGTGELFF.

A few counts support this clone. This CDR3 is CASSLAKNTGELFF. CDR3 bases: TGCGCCAGCAGCTTGGCGAAAAACACCGGGGAGCTGTTTTTT. The V and J genes are TRBV5-1 and TRBJ2-2; no definite D call. The V end was cut by 0 bases, the J end by 2 bases, with 5 bases between. The CDR3 is made up of 14 amino acids. Per the germline V gene, CDR1 is SGHRS and CDR2 is YFSETQ.

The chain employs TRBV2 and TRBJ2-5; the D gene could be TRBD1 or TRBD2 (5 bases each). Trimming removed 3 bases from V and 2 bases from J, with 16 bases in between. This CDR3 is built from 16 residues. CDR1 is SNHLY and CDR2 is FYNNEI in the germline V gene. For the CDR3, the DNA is TGTGCCAGCAGTGAGGGTGGGGGTCCGGGACAAGAGACCCAGTACTTC. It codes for CASSEGGGPGQETQYF.

CDR3 nucleotides: TGTGCCAGCTCGCAACAAACTAGCGGAGGGGATGAGCAGTTCTTC. Its protein product is CASSQQTSGGDEQFF. The chain joins TRBV18 to TRBJ2-1; 8 bases line up with TRBD2. This CDR3 comprises 15 residues. CDR1 is KGHSH and CDR2 is LQKENI in the germline V gene. With 6 bases clipped from V and 8 bases from J, the junction kept 12 bases outside the gene matches. Full variable domain (outside the CDR3, taken from reference TRBV18 and TRBJ2-1): NAGVMQNPRHLVRRRGQEARLRCSPMKGHSHVYWYRQLPEEGLKFMVYLQKENIIDESGMPKERFSAEFPKEGPSILRIQQVVRGDSAAYFCASSQQTSGGDEQFFGPGTRLTVL.

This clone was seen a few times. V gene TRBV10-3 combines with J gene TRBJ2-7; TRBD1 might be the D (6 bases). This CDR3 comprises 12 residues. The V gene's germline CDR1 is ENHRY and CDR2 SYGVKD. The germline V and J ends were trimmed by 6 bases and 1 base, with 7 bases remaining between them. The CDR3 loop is CAIRDSSYEQYF. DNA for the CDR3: TGTGCCATCAGGGACAGTTCCTACGAGCAGTACTTC.

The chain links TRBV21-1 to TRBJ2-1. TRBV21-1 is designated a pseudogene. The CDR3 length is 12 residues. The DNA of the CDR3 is TGTGCCAGCAGCAAGCACGTGGGTGAGCAGTTCTTC. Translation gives CASSKHVGEQFF.

The CDR3 DNA follows: TGCGCCAGCAGCTTGCAGGGGGGAGAGTCACCCCTCCACTTT. Amino acid sequence: CASSLQGGESPLHF. The J gene is TRBJ1-6, the V gene TRBV5-1, with 7 positions matching TRBD1. CDR3 length: 14 amino acids. V shed 1 base, J shed 10 bases, and the junction held 5 bases outside the gene matches. Germline CDR1 SGHRS, CDR2 YFSETQ. The full variable domain, its missing parts supplied by reference TRBV5-1 and TRBJ1-6, is KAGVTQTPRYLIKTRGQQVTLSCSPISGHRSVSWYQQTPGQGLQFLFEYFSETQRNKGNFPGRFSGRQFSNSRSEMNVSTLELGDSALYLCASSLQGGESPLHFGNGTRLTVT.

In DNA, the CDR3 is TGCAGCGTTGAACATGCCCCGGGTGGGGGGAACACTGAAGCTTTCTTT. Translation gives CSVEHAPGGGNTEAFF. This chain joins TRBV29-1 and TRBJ1-1; D possibly corresponds to TRBD1 (5 bases). CDR1 is SQVTM and CDR2 is ANQGSEA in the germline V gene. The CDR3 runs 16 residues. The V end lost 2 bases, the J end lost 1 base, and 17 bases lay between the germline ends.

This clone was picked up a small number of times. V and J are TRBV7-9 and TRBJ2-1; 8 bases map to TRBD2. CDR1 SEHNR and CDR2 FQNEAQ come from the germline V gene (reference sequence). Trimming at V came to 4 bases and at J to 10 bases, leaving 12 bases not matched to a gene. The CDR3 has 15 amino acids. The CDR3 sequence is CASSYTGTRVNEQFF. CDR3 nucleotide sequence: TGTGCCAGCAGCTATACCGGGACTAGAGTTAACGAGCAGTTCTTC.

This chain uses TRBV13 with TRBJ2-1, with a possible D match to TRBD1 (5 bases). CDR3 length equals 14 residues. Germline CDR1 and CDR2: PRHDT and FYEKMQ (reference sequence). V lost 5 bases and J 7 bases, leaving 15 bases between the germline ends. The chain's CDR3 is CASSITRVRNEQFF. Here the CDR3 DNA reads TGTGCCAGCAGCATTACCAGGGTGAGAAATGAGCAGTTCTTC.

DNA of the CDR3: TGCGCCAGCAGCCCCGGGACGGGGCATTACGAGCAGTACTTC. It codes for CASSPGTGHYEQYF. This chain joins TRBV5-1 and TRBJ2-7; D may be TRBD1 or TRBD2 (5 bases each). Trimming took off 4 bases at V and 4 bases at J, with 15 bases between the two ends. The V gene's germline CDR1 is SGHRS and CDR2 YFSETQ. The CDR3 sequence is 14 residues long.

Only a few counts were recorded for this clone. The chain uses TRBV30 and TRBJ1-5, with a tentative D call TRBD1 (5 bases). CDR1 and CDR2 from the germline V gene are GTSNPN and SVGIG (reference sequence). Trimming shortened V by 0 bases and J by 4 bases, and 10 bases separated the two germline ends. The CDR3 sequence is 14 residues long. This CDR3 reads CAWSVRQPNQPQHF. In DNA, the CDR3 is TGTGCCTGGAGTGTACGACAGCCTAATCAGCCCCAGCATTTT.

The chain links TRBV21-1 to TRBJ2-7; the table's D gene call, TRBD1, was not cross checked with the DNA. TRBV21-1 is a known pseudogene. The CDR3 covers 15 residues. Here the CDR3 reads CASSKEWHADYEQYF. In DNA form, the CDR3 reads TGTGCCAGCAGCAAAGAGTGGCACGCAGACTACGAGCAGTACTTC.

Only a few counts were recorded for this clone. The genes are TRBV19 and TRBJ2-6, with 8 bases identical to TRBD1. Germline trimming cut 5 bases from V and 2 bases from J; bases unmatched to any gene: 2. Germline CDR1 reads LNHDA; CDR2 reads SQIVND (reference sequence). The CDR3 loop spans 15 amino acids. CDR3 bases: TGTGCCAGTAGTTTGGGACAGGCTGGGGCCAACGTCCTGACTTTC. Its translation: CASSLGQAGANVLTF.

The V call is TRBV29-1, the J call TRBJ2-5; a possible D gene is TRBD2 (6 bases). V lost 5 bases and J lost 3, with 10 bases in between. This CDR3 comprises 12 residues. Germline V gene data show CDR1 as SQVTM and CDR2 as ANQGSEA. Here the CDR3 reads CSVLSGEETQYF. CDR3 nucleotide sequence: TGCAGCGTTTTGTCGGGAGAAGAGACCCAGTACTTC.

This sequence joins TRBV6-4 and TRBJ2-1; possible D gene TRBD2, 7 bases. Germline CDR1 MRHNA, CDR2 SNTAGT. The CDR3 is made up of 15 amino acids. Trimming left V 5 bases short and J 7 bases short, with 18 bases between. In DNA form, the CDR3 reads TGTGCCAGCAGTCTTCAGCGGGGCCAGGGGAATGAGCAGTTCTTC. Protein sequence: CASSLQRGQGNEQFF.

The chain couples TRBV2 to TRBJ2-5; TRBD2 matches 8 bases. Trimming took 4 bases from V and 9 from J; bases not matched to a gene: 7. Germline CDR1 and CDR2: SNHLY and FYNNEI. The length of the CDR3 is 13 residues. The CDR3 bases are TGTGCCAGCAGTGGGAACGGGGGGGCGGCCCAGTACTTC. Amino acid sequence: CASSGNGGAAQYF.

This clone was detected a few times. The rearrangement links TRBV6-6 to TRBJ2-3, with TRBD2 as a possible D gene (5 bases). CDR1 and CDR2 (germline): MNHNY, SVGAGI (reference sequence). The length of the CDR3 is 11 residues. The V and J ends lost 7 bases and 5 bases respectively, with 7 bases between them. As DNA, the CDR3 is TGTGCCAGCACGGGAAGAGATACGCAGTATTTT. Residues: CASTGRDTQYF.

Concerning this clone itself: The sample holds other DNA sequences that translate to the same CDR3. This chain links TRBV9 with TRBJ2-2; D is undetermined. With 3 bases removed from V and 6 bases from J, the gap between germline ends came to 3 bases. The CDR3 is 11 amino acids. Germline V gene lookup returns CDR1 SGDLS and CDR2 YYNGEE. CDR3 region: CASSEPGELFF. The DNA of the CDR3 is TGTGCCAGCAGCGAACCCGGGGAGCTGTTTTTT.

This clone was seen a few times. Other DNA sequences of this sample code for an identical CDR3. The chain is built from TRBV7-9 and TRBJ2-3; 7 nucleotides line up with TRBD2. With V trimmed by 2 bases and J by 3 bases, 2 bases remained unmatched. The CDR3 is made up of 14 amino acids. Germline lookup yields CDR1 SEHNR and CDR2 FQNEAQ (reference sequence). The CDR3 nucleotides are TGTGCCAGCAGCTTAACTAGCGCTACAGATACGCAGTATTTT. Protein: CASSLTSATDTQYF. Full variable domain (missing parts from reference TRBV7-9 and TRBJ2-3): DTGVSQNPRHKITKRGQNVTFRCDPISEHNRLYWYRQTLGQGPEFLTYFQNEAQLEKSRLLSDRFSAERPKGSFSTLEIQRTEQGDSAMYLCASSLTSATDTQYFGPGTRLTVL.

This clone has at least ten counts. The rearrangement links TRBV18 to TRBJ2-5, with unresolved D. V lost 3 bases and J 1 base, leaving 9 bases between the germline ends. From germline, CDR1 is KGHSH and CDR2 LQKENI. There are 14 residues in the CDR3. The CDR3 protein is CASSPLGSQETQYF. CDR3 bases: TGTGCCAGCTCACCTTTGGGCAGCCAAGAGACCCAGTACTTC.